Each of the 30 T cell receptor beta chains below was sequenced from the same sample in a study of Ad26.COV2.S vaccination and SARS-CoV-2 variants. Profiled with immunoSEQ multiplex PCR; TCRdb holds only in-frame clones, not every one. The sample carries around 250,000 clones, about 89% recorded once. As for treatment: roughly 19 received Ad26.COV2.S at low or high dose, single or two shots; several received placebo; per-sample allocation not given. After the first vaccine or placebo injection, samples were drawn on day 63. The input for sequencing was peripheral blood, taken in a trial of Ad26.COV2.S vaccine versus placebo. All receptors derive from a person aged 18-60 years who received the Ad26.COV2.S COVID-19 vaccine or a placebo.

This clone was counted a single time. The V and J genes are TRBV4-3 and TRBJ2-1, with 9 bases lining up with TRBD1. The V segment lost 2 bases and the J segment 7 bases; nucleotides outside the gene matches: 15. This CDR3 is 18 amino acids long. The germline CDR1 and CDR2 sequences are LGHNA and YSLEER. The CDR3 coding sequence is TGCGCCAGCAGCCAATCCCATGGCGGGACAGGGTTGTTGAATGAGCAGTTCTTC. Its translation is CASSQSHGGTGLLNEQFF.

This chain joins TRBV6-4 and TRBJ1-2; D is possibly TRBD1 (5 bases). The CDR3 extends over 17 amino acids. The ends were cut back, 4 bases at V and 0 bases at J, with 18 bases in the middle. Germline assignment: CDR1 MRHNA and CDR2 SNTAGT. CDR3 loop: CASSASGSGPSNYGYTF. The CDR3 DNA follows: TGTGCCAGCAGTGCCTCAGGGAGCGGGCCGTCTAACTATGGCTACACCTTC.

This sequence joins TRBV14 and TRBJ2-4; TRBD1 matches at 8 bases. CDR1 is SGHDN and CDR2 is FVKESK in the germline V gene. The CDR3 totals 16 residues. V dropped 0 bases and J dropped 1; count of bases not matched to a gene: 2. CDR3 DNA: TGTGCCAGCAGCCAAGAGGACAGGGAGGCCAAAAACATTCAGTACTTC. Translated: CASSQEDREAKNIQYF.

The chain couples TRBV5-6 to TRBJ1-2; D call uncertain. Germline V gene lookup returns CDR1 SGHDT and CDR2 YYEEEE. The V end was cut by 0 bases, the J end by 8 bases, with 8 bases between. The CDR3 runs to 12 residues. CDR3 DNA sequence: TGTGCCAGCAGCTTGGTGATCGGGGGCTACACCTTC. It specifies CASSLVIGGYTF. The full variable domain, rest sourced from reference TRBV5-6 and TRBJ1-2, is DAGVTQSPTHLIKTRGQQVTLRCSPKSGHDTVSWYQQALGQGPQFIFQYYEEEERQRGNFPDRFSGHQFPNYSSELNVNALLLGDSALYLCASSLVIGGYTFGSGTRLTVV.

J is TRBJ2-2 and V is TRBV5-4, with TRBD2 identical over 9 bases. V was pared by 3 bases and J by 3 bases, with 6 bases of the junction left unmatched. The CDR3 has 16 residues. Germline lookup yields CDR1 SGHNT and CDR2 YYREEE (reference sequence). The CDR3 nucleotides are TGTGCCAGCAGCTCTGGGACTAGCTCCTACACCGGGGAGCTGTTTTTT. It is translated as CASSSGTSSYTGELFF.

V usage is TRBV6-5 and J usage is TRBJ1-1, with 8 bases that match TRBD1. In germline, CDR1 is MNHEY, CDR2 SVGAGI. This CDR3 spans 15 amino acids. Germline trimming cut 1 base from V and 4 bases from J; bases unmatched to any gene: 5. The CDR3 DNA reads as TGTGCCAGCAGTTACTGGACAGGGTCCGGCACTGAAGCTTTCTTT. Protein: CASSYWTGSGTEAFF.

The genes are TRBV5-1 and TRBJ2-2, with 7 bases lining up with TRBD2. This CDR3 has 15 amino acids. V lost 5 bases, J lost 1 base, and 5 bases stayed unmatched. Germline CDR1 is SGHRS and CDR2 is YFSETQ. The CDR3: CASSLGGGNTGELFF. CDR3 in DNA: TGCGCCAGCAGTCTCGGCGGGGGGAACACCGGGGAGCTGTTTTTT.

J is TRBJ2-7 and V is TRBV2, with D perhaps TRBD1 or TRBD2 (5 bases each). V lost 3 bases to trimming and J lost 3 bases, with 9 bases between them. This CDR3 has 13 residues. Germline CDR1 and CDR2: SNHLY and FYNNEI. The CDR3 DNA sequence: TGTGCCAGCAGTGACGTTGGGGGCTACGAGCAGTACTTC. Encoded protein: CASSDVGGYEQYF. Based on the CDR3 plus reference TRBV2 and TRBJ2-7, the full variable domain is EPEVTQTPSHQVTQMGQEVILRCVPISNHLYFYWYRQILGQKVEFLVSFYNNEISEKSEIFDDQFSVERPDGSNFTLKIRSTKLEDSAMYFCASSDVGGYEQYFGPGTRLTVT.

The chain employs TRBV14 and TRBJ1-2, with no clear D. The V and J ends lost 4 bases and 4 bases respectively, with 10 bases between them. The CDR3 totals 13 residues. Per germline, CDR1 SGHDN and CDR2 FVKESK. This CDR3 is CASSPIGSYGYTF. As DNA, the CDR3 is TGTGCCAGCAGCCCCATTGGGAGCTATGGCTACACCTTC.

V is TRBV12-3 or TRBV12-4 and J is TRBJ2-2; D might be TRBD2 (6 bases). CDR3 size: 13 residues. Deletions cut 0 bases from V and 7 bases from J, with 6 bases between. This CDR3 reads CASSLAEGGELFF. The CDR3 DNA sequence: TGTGCCAGCAGTTTAGCGGAGGGCGGGGAGCTGTTTTTT.

This sequence joins TRBV5-4 and TRBJ2-7; 10 nucleotides align to TRBD1. The CDR3 is made up of 14 amino acids. Germline V CDR1 and CDR2: SGHNT, YYREEE (reference sequence). The V segment lost 0 bases and the J segment 12 bases; nucleotides outside the gene matches: 9. CDR3 DNA: TGTGCCAGCAGCTTGGGGGACAGGGGCCATCATCCGTACTTC. This sequence encodes CASSLGDRGHHPYF.

The chain links TRBV11-2 to TRBJ2-5, with D hard to call. The V end was cut by 0 bases, the J end by 5 bases, with 1 base between. Germline loops: CDR1 SGHAT, CDR2 FQNNGV. The CDR3 has 11 amino acids. CDR3 residues: CASSLEETQYF. DNA of the CDR3: TGTGCCAGCAGCTTAGAGGAGACCCAGTACTTC.

The chain has TRBV25-1 and TRBJ1-4; maybe TRBD1 (5 bases). Trimming removed 6 bases at V and 5 bases at J, with 13 bases between. The length of the CDR3 is 14 residues. Germline assignment: CDR1 MGHDK and CDR2 SYGVNS. CDR3 in DNA: TGTGCCAGCAGGACCACGGGGGTGAATGAAAAACTGTTTTTT. This encodes CASRTTGVNEKLFF.

The J gene is TRBJ2-3, the V gene TRBV7-9; D uncertain. The CDR3 consists of 15 residues. Germline CDR1 SEHNR, CDR2 FQNEAQ (reference sequence). Trimming took off 3 bases at V and 0 bases at J, with 10 bases between the two ends. CDR3 bases: TGTGCCAGCAGCTTTCATAGTACTAGCACAGATACGCAGTATTTT. Translation gives CASSFHSTSTDTQYF.

The chain carries TRBV5-8 and TRBJ1-2, with D unclear. The CDR3 extends over 12 amino acids. Germline values: CDR1 SGHTS, CDR2 YDEGEE. V lost 2 bases to trimming and J lost 7 bases, with 9 bases between them. This CDR3 is CASSFLGSGYTF. The CDR3 nucleotides read TGTGCCAGCAGCTTTCTAGGGTCTGGCTACACCTTC.

The chain combines TRBV7-8 with TRBJ2-7; tentatively, D is TRBD1 or TRBD2 (8 bases each). Per germline, CDR1 SGHVS and CDR2 FQNEAQ. The CDR3 extends over 16 amino acids. Trimming removed 5 bases at V and 2 bases at J, with 19 bases between. The CDR3 DNA is TGTGCCAGCAGCCCTCGGGGGGGACAGGCCACCTACGAGCAGTACTTC. Amino acid sequence: CASSPRGGQATYEQYF.

A remark on this clone: The CDR3 ends on some other residue instead of the conserved phenylalanine or tryptophan, so this is likely a read error. No DNA is shown, since the ends of the CDR3 on it are uncertain; the CDR3 is the one TCRdb lists. The V and J genes are TRBV6-7 and TRBJ1-2. TRBV6-7 is annotated as an ORF whose role is uncertain. With termini counted, the CDR3 has 9 amino acids. The CDR3 spells CASSYPISH.

This clone was observed a handful of times. The chain has TRBV7-6 and TRBJ1-1; the match to TRBD1 covers 7 bases. The germline gives CDR1 SGHVS, CDR2 FNYEAQ. CDR3 length: 12 amino acids. V was pared by 5 bases and J by 5 bases, with 2 bases of the junction left unmatched. CDR3 sequence reads: CASSGDSTEAFF. CDR3 nucleotide sequence: TGTGCCAGCAGCGGGGACAGTACTGAAGCTTTCTTT.

The gene calls are TRBV27 and TRBJ1-2; 7 positions match TRBD1. The CDR3 has 15 residues. V dropped 5 bases and J dropped 2; count of bases not matched to a gene: 8. Per germline, CDR1 MNHEY and CDR2 SMNVEV (reference sequence). The CDR3 bases are TGTGCCAGCAGTCCACCGGGGACAGCCAACTATGGCTACACCTTC. Its translation is CASSPPGTANYGYTF.

The genes are TRBV5-4 and TRBJ2-5, with TRBD2 identical over 11 bases. With 0 bases clipped from V and 6 bases from J, the junction kept 10 bases outside the gene matches. CDR3 length: 17 amino acids. CDR1 is SGHNT and CDR2 is YYREEE in the germline V gene (reference sequence). For the CDR3, the DNA is TGTGCCAGCAGCTTGGGCCCTACTAGCGGGAGAGAGCAGACCCAGTACTTC. It is translated as CASSLGPTSGREQTQYF.

The chain links TRBV18 to TRBJ2-1; 9 positions agree with TRBD2. The CDR3 spans 15 residues. V dropped 6 bases and J dropped 6; count of bases not matched to a gene: 9. The germline gives CDR1 KGHSH, CDR2 LQKENI. CDR3 bases: TGTGCCAGCTCGCCAAAGCCGGGACTAGCCAATGAGCAGTTCTTC. Translated, it gives CASSPKPGLANEQFF.

The rearrangement uses TRBV2 and TRBJ2-5, with 7 positions matching TRBD1. The V gene's germline CDR1 is SNHLY and CDR2 FYNNEI. V was clipped by 6 bases and J by 2 bases; unmatched bases: 3. CDR3 size: 13 residues. The chain's CDR3 is CASRRDRQETQYF. In DNA form, the CDR3 reads TGTGCCAGCAGGAGGGACAGACAAGAGACCCAGTACTTC. Complete variable domain (other parts from reference TRBV2 and TRBJ2-5): EPEVTQTPSHQVTQMGQEVILRCVPISNHLYFYWYRQILGQKVEFLVSFYNNEISEKSEIFDDQFSVERPDGSNFTLKIRSTKLEDSAMYFCASRRDRQETQYFGPGTRLLVL.

The J gene is TRBJ2-6, the V gene TRBV3-1 (or the pseudogene TRBV3-2); the D is unclear. Trimming cost V 1 base and J 3 bases, with 4 bases left between them. This CDR3 has 14 residues. In germline, CDR1 is LGHDT, CDR2 YNNKEL (reference sequence). The CDR3 reads CASSQVGGANVLTF. CDR3 DNA: TGTGCCAGCAGCCAAGTGGGTGGGGCCAACGTCCTGACTTTC.

The chain joins TRBV21-1 to TRBJ2-2; the table's D call TRBD2 went unverified against the DNA. TRBV21-1 is marked as a pseudogene. CDR3 length: 17 amino acids. The CDR3 sequence is CASSKGSTASNTGELFF. Here the CDR3 DNA reads TGTGCCAGCAGCAAGGGGAGTACAGCGTCGAACACCGGGGAGCTGTTTTTT.

The chain's CDR3 is CAISPLAPSYNEQFF. DNA of the CDR3: TGTGCCATCAGCCCCCTAGCGCCCTCCTACAATGAGCAGTTCTTC. The chain employs TRBV10-3 and TRBJ2-1; tentative D call: TRBD2 (6 bases). Germline CDR1 and CDR2: ENHRY and SYGVKD. The CDR3 consists of 15 residues. V lost 6 bases and J 0 bases, leaving 12 bases between the germline ends.

Here the CDR3 reads CASSYSTGGFTDTQYF. The CDR3 bases are TGTGCCAGCAGTTACTCCACAGGGGGGTTCACAGATACGCAGTATTTT. The chain carries TRBV6-5 and TRBJ2-3; 8 nucleotides match TRBD1. Germline-derived CDR1 and CDR2 are MNHEY and SVGAGI. This CDR3 spans 16 amino acids. Trimming at V came to 0 bases and at J to 2 bases, leaving 4 bases not matched to a gene.

This clone came up a few times. This sequence joins TRBV3-1 (or the pseudogene TRBV3-2) and TRBJ1-2, with 11 bases that match TRBD1. The germline gives CDR1 LGHDT, CDR2 YNNKEL (reference sequence). The V and J ends lost 5 bases and 5 bases, in that order; junction bases with no gene match: 4. The CDR3 has 14 residues. CDR3: CASSGQGARYGYTF. In nucleotides, the CDR3 is TGTGCCAGCAGCGGACAGGGGGCGAGGTATGGCTACACCTTC.

The rearrangement links TRBV7-4 to TRBJ1-1; TRBD1 matches 7 bases. There are 14 residues in the CDR3. Unmatched junction bases numbered 6, after V lost 7 bases and J lost 1 base. CDR1 and CDR2 (germline): SGHVT, SQSDAQ. CDR3 sequence: CASNRGRANTEAFF. The CDR3 DNA is TGTGCCAGCAACAGGGGCCGGGCGAACACTGAAGCTTTCTTT.

The chain recombines TRBV7-9 with TRBJ1-2; no clear D. V lost 5 bases to trimming and J lost 5 bases, with 15 bases between them. The CDR3 has 14 amino acids. The germline gives CDR1 SEHNR, CDR2 FQNEAQ (reference sequence). As DNA, the CDR3 is TGTGCCAGCAGCCTTAAGGCCTCCCCATATGGCTACACCTTC. As protein: CASSLKASPYGYTF.

The V and J genes are TRBV7-2 and TRBJ2-2, with a weak D call TRBD2 (6 bases). This CDR3 has 15 amino acids. The germline V gene has CDR1 SGHTA and CDR2 FQGNSA. Between the trimmed V and J ends, which lost 5 bases and 6 bases, there was a span of 16 bases. The CDR3 reads CASSAGTGVSGELFF. The CDR3 DNA follows: TGTGCCAGCAGCGCCGGGACTGGAGTATCCGGGGAGCTGTTTTTT.